The rows below give T cell receptor beta chains drawn from one sample of a study of sequential checkpoint blockade in melanoma. Measured with immunoSEQ multiplex PCR; TCRdb has only the in-frame clones, and not every one. The sample includes 20,000 to 25,000 clones, roughly 82% of them seen just once. Sequenced material: CD8+ T cells sorted from blood (inferred from file names), taken from a patient given nivolumab and ipilimumab in sequence. The origin of the receptors is a human donor with melanoma. The CDR3 runs from the conserved cysteine through the conserved F or W. The D gene is left open where the match is weak. Some rows have no size entry. The others give once, few or many, or a class for an expanded clone.

v_call: TRBV23-1; clone_size: .; d_call: .; j_call: TRBJ1-1; cdr3_nt: TGCGCCAGCAGTCACCAGGGCAACTCTACGGAAGCTTTCTTT; cdr3_aa: CASSHQGNSTEAFF
v_call: TRBV6-5; clone_size: .; d_call: .; j_call: TRBJ1-6; cdr3_nt: TGTGCCAGCAGTTACTGGGGAGGGGGAAGGGATTCACCCCTCCACTTT; cdr3_aa: CASSYWGGGRDSPLHF
v_call: TRBV15; clone_size: .; d_call: .; j_call: TRBJ2-5; cdr3_nt: TGTGCCACCAGCAGAGGTGGGGGCGAGACCCAGTACTTC; cdr3_aa: CATSRGGGETQYF
v_call: TRBV5-5; clone_size: .; d_call: TRBD1; j_call: TRBJ1-4; cdr3_nt: TGTGCCAGCAGCTTGGACGGACAGGGTGGGGAAAAACTGTTTTTT; cdr3_aa: CASSLDGQGGEKLFF
v_call: TRBV6-6; clone_size: .; d_call: TRBD1; j_call: TRBJ1-3; cdr3_nt: TGTGCCAGCACTGGGACAGGCAGGAACACCATATATTTT; cdr3_aa: CASTGTGRNTIYF
v_call: TRBV5-1; clone_size: .; d_call: TRBD2; j_call: TRBJ2-3; cdr3_nt: TGCGCCAGCAGCCTATTTGTGGGAGGGGGCACAGATACGCAGTATTTT; cdr3_aa: CASSLFVGGGTDTQYF
v_call: TRBV10-1; clone_size: once; d_call: .; j_call: TRBJ2-5; cdr3_nt: TGCGCCAGCAGTGACCGGTTCCAAGAGACCCAGTACTTC; cdr3_aa: CASSDRFQETQYF
v_call: TRBV6-1; clone_size: .; d_call: .; j_call: TRBJ1-5; cdr3_nt: TGTGCCAGCACGTCCAGGACTCAAAATCAGCCCCAGCATTTT; cdr3_aa: CASTSRTQNQPQHF
v_call: TRBV6-5; clone_size: once; d_call: TRBD1; j_call: TRBJ1-1; cdr3_nt: TGTGCCAGCAGTTACGACAGGGGGCGCGGGAGAACTGAAGCTTTCTTT; cdr3_aa: CASSYDRGRGRTEAFF
v_call: TRBV5-1; clone_size: .; d_call: TRBD2; j_call: TRBJ2-3; cdr3_nt: TGCGCCAGCAGTCGTTTATCGGGCGGGAGGGCCGCAGATACGCAGTATTTT; cdr3_aa: CASSRLSGGRAADTQYF
v_call: TRBV4-3; clone_size: .; d_call: TRBD1; j_call: TRBJ1-3; cdr3_nt: TGCGCCAGCAGCCAAGATCAGGGGGCAAACACCATATATTTT; cdr3_aa: CASSQDQGANTIYF
v_call: TRBV30; clone_size: .; d_call: .; j_call: TRBJ2-1; cdr3_nt: TGTGCCTGGAGTGGGCTCTATGAGCAGTTCTTC; cdr3_aa: CAWSGLYEQFF
v_call: TRBV5-1; clone_size: .; d_call: TRBD2; j_call: TRBJ2-2; cdr3_nt: TGCGCCAGCAGCTTGGCCTTCACTAGCGGTACCGGGGAGCTGTTTTTT; cdr3_aa: CASSLAFTSGTGELFF
v_call: TRBV29-1; clone_size: .; d_call: TRBD1; j_call: TRBJ2-6; cdr3_nt: TGCAGCGTTGGGGCAGACAGGGAGAGCTCTGGGGCCAACGTCCTGACTTTC; cdr3_aa: CSVGADRESSGANVLTF
v_call: TRBV28; clone_size: .; d_call: .; j_call: TRBJ2-2; cdr3_nt: TGTGCCAGCAGTTTGGGGGGAGAAACCGGGGAGCTGTTTTTT; cdr3_aa: CASSLGGETGELFF
v_call: TRBV5-1; clone_size: .; d_call: .; j_call: TRBJ2-1; cdr3_nt: TGCGCCAGCAGCTTGGACAGTCTAGAGCAGTTCTTC; cdr3_aa: CASSLDSLEQFF
v_call: TRBV7-9; clone_size: .; d_call: .; j_call: TRBJ2-2; cdr3_nt: TGTGCCAGCAGCTTTACAAGGGGTACGAACACCGGGGAGCTGTTTTTT; cdr3_aa: CASSFTRGTNTGELFF
v_call: TRBV6-5; clone_size: .; d_call: TRBD1; j_call: TRBJ2-7; cdr3_nt: TGTGCCAGCAGCCCGTCCGGGACAGGGAGGTACGAGCAGTACTTC; cdr3_aa: CASSPSGTGRYEQYF
v_call: TRBV10-2; clone_size: .; d_call: .; j_call: TRBJ2-1; cdr3_nt: TGCGCCAGCAGTGAGAGGAGGAATGAGCAGTTCTTC; cdr3_aa: CASSERRNEQFF
v_call: TRBV19; clone_size: few; d_call: TRBD1; j_call: TRBJ2-2; cdr3_nt: TGTGCCACCTCTTTGGGACAGGGGAACACCGGGGAGCTGTTTTTT; cdr3_aa: CATSLGQGNTGELFF
v_call: TRBV28; clone_size: .; d_call: .; j_call: TRBJ1-5; cdr3_nt: TGTGCCAGCAGGAAACACAGAGTCAATCAGCCCCAGCATTTT; cdr3_aa: CASRKHRVNQPQHF
v_call: TRBV19; clone_size: .; d_call: .; j_call: TRBJ2-7; cdr3_nt: TGTGCCACCGGACAGACCTACGAGCAGTACTTC; cdr3_aa: CATGQTYEQYF
v_call: TRBV6-6; clone_size: .; d_call: .; j_call: TRBJ2-7; cdr3_nt: TGTGCCAGCAGTTACAGGGGCAGGGCCTGGGAGCAGTACTTC; cdr3_aa: CASSYRGRAWEQYF
v_call: TRBV9; clone_size: .; d_call: .; j_call: TRBJ1-1; cdr3_nt: TGTGCCAGCAGCGTATCCCCTGGTTGGCAGGGCCCTGAAGCTTTCTTT; cdr3_aa: CASSVSPGWQGPEAFF
v_call: TRBV7-9; clone_size: few; d_call: .; j_call: TRBJ2-1; cdr3_nt: TGTGCCAGCAGCTTAGGGCGGGAGCAGTTCTTC; cdr3_aa: CASSLGREQFF